Sequencing of this T cell receptor (beta chain) was carried out in a study of CD8+ T cells in alopecia areata. Study results and caveats: Lesional scalp exceeded normal scalp in clonality, especially in alopecia totalis/universalis. Shared TCR sequences were less clear between patients than in mice, possibly partly from HLA diversity.

As part of sample collection, lesional scalp punch biopsies and peripheral blood were taken from alopecia areata patients. CDR1 is MNHEY, CDR2 SMNVEV, per germline (reference sequence). Trimming stripped 5 bases from V and 4 bases from J, with 23 bases between. The CDR3 runs 17 residues. Concerning this clone itself: Its specificity is unknown.

Reverse transcription of extracted RNA yielded cDNA, which provided the sequencing template. Profiled with immunoSEQ multiplex PCR; TCRdb holds only in-frame clones, not every one. The table shows 100,000 to 120,000 clones, with 45% to 60% occurring only once. The rearrangement uses TRBV27 and TRBJ1-1; D possibly corresponds to TRBD1 (6 bases). The specimen sequenced was NKG2D-low CD8+ T cells sorted from blood. This clonotype originated in a human donor with alopecia areata. The CDR3 reads CASSARGGQRFVTEAFF. CDR3 sequence (DNA): TGTGCCAGCAGTGCCAGGGGAGGTCAACGGTTCGTCACTGAAGCTTTCTTT.